One and the same sample provided the 28 T cell receptor beta chains below, sequenced in a study of a mutant IDH1 vaccine in newly diagnosed glioma (dated by TCRdb to the early 2020s). Read against the paper, the sample's time point label means: week 11, during vaccination. Every vaccine dose consisted of 300 ug of a 20-mer mutant IDH1 peptide in Montanide, administered subcutaneously together with topical imiquimod. These receptors' targets are unknown. Library preparation employed the immunoSEQ multiplex PCR assay. In its TCRdb copy, this immuneACCESS table keeps in-frame sequences only and misses some clones. Where compared with another copy, unresolved V genes explain less than half of these, and the others have no known cause. Within this sample are 95,000 to 120,000 clones, with roughly 90% of them counted one time only. Clones ranked in the top ten supply more than 0.55% of the sample. Sequencing was performed on PBMCs, taken from a glioma patient whose treatment included an IDH1 peptide vaccine. These receptors came from a woman aged 45 to 65 with glioma.

This clone was counted only a few times. The chain recombines TRBV29-1 with TRBJ1-1; no firm D call. The V and J ends lost 2 bases and 4 bases respectively, with 11 bases between them. This CDR3 contains 13 residues. The V gene's germline CDR1 is SQVTM and CDR2 ANQGSEA. The CDR3 reads CSVELAIGTEAFF. CDR3 sequence (DNA): TGCAGCGTTGAACTGGCCATAGGCACTGAAGCTTTCTTT.

There are a few counts of this clone. The sample carries other DNA sequences with the same CDR3. The chain recombines TRBV5-6 with TRBJ2-2; the match to TRBD2 covers 11 bases. After removal of 4 bases from V and 5 bases from J, the junction contained 13 bases not matched to a gene. Per germline, CDR1 SGHDT and CDR2 YYEEEE. The CDR3 covers 18 residues. CDR3 residues: CASSILWSSGRATGELFF. The CDR3 region has the DNA TGTGCCAGCAGCATCTTATGGAGTAGCGGGAGGGCAACCGGGGAGCTGTTTTTT. Combining the CDR3 with reference TRBV5-6 and TRBJ2-2 gives the whole variable domain DAGVTQSPTHLIKTRGQQVTLRCSPKSGHDTVSWYQQALGQGPQFIFQYYEEEERQRGNFPDRFSGHQFPNYSSELNVNALLLGDSALYLCASSILWSSGRATGELFFGEGSRLTVL.

CDR3 in amino acids: CASSIGGRSGQPQHF. The CDR3 nucleotides read TGTGCCAGTAGTATAGGAGGAAGGTCAGGTCAGCCCCAGCATTTT. The V gene is TRBV19, the J gene TRBJ1-5, with D hard to call. The CDR3 runs to 15 residues. Trimming removed 1 base from V and 6 bases from J, with 13 bases in between. Germline lookup yields CDR1 LNHDA and CDR2 SQIVND (reference sequence).

The V gene is TRBV19, the J gene TRBJ2-1, with D perhaps TRBD2 (5 bases). Trimming took off 0 bases at V and 8 bases at J, with 11 bases between the two ends. The CDR3 is 14 amino acids. Germline V gives CDR1 LNHDA, CDR2 SQIVND (reference sequence). CDR3 DNA sequence: TGTGCCAGTAGTATAGACCGGGGTTCCCATGAGCAGTTCTTC. Encoded protein: CASSIDRGSHEQFF.

In this sample, this clone turned up a few times. This chain uses TRBV4-1 with TRBJ1-5, with no clear D. Germline values: CDR1 MGHRA, CDR2 YSYEKL. The CDR3 totals 18 residues. V lost 0 bases and J 3 bases, leaving 18 bases between the germline ends. In nucleotides, the CDR3 is TGCGCCAGCAGCCAAGATAGGTTTGAGTTGGGGTCCAATCAGCCCCAGCATTTT. Protein: CASSQDRFELGSNQPQHF.

The V call is TRBV10-1, the J call TRBJ2-3; 10 nucleotides agree with TRBD2. Per germline, CDR1 WNHNN and CDR2 SYGVQD (reference sequence). After removal of 4 bases from V and 0 bases from J, the junction contained 4 bases not matched to a gene. This CDR3 is 16 amino acids long. This CDR3 reads CASSALAGISTDTQYF. CDR3 sequence (DNA): TGCGCCAGCAGTGCACTAGCGGGAATAAGCACAGATACGCAGTATTTT.

V and J are TRBV5-1 and TRBJ2-7; 7 bases agree with TRBD1. Trimming at V came to 2 bases and at J to 5 bases, leaving 7 bases not matched to a gene. The CDR3 extends over 14 amino acids. Germline lookup yields CDR1 SGHRS and CDR2 YFSETQ. CDR3 DNA sequence: TGCGCCAGCAGCTTAAAGGGGGCTTGGGACGAGCAGTACTTC. Its protein is CASSLKGAWDEQYF.

The chain combines TRBV5-6 with TRBJ2-7; 7 bases fit TRBD1. CDR1 is SGHDT, CDR2 YYEEEE, per germline. J gave up 1 base and V 2 bases, and 0 bases lay outside the gene matches. This CDR3 contains 13 residues. Here the CDR3 DNA reads TGTGCCAGCAGCTTACAGGGGTCCTACGAGCAGTACTTC. Protein sequence: CASSLQGSYEQYF.

CDR3: CASSIGQRGSGNTIYF. The CDR3 region has the DNA TGTGCCAGCAGCATCGGACAGCGAGGCTCTGGAAACACCATATATTTT. The genes are TRBV9 and TRBJ1-3; tentative D call: TRBD1 (6 bases). In germline, CDR1 is SGDLS, CDR2 YYNGEE. The CDR3 is 16 amino acids. V dropped 4 bases and J dropped 0 bases, with 14 bases sitting between them.

CDR3 DNA: TGTGCCAGCAGCTTGGCATCCGGGCATGAGCAGTTCTTC. This sequence encodes CASSLASGHEQFF. The chain combines TRBV5-6 with TRBJ2-1; no definite D call. The V gene lost 0 bases and the J gene lost 8 bases, with 9 bases spanning the gap. This CDR3 spans 13 amino acids. Germline CDR1 is SGHDT and CDR2 is YYEEEE.

The rearrangement joins TRBV20-1 to TRBJ1-5, with unresolved D. Trimming took 6 bases from V and 5 from J, leaving 5 bases between them. Germline CDR1 reads DFQATT; CDR2 reads SNEGSKA (reference sequence). The CDR3 contains 10 residues. The CDR3 spells CSAGDQPQHF. CDR3 sequence (DNA): TGCAGTGCGGGAGATCAGCCCCAGCATTTT.

This clone was detected only once. The chain couples TRBV6-5 to TRBJ2-2; D unresolved. CDR3 length equals 15 residues. V was pared by 6 bases and J by 5 bases, with 16 bases between. Germline V gene lookup returns CDR1 MNHEY and CDR2 SVGAGI. CDR3 coding DNA: TGTGCCAGCAGCCCTTGGGAACGACGGACCGGGGAGCTGTTTTTT. Translated: CASSPWERRTGELFF.

The chain employs TRBV6-1 and TRBJ2-5; D is unresolved. Germline CDR1 reads MNHNS; CDR2 reads SASEGT. The CDR3 is 12 amino acids. Trimming pared 3 bases from V and 2 bases from J, leaving 4 bases between. DNA of the CDR3: TGTGCCAGCAGTGAGAGTCAAGAGACCCAGTACTTC. Translated: CASSESQETQYF.

J is TRBJ2-5 and V is TRBV5-1; the D gene is possibly TRBD2 (5 bases). The J call may be wrong; the DNA end is better matched by TRBJ2-7. The V gene's germline CDR1 is SGHRS and CDR2 YFSETQ. The CDR3 covers 16 residues. In DNA, the CDR3 is TGCGCCAGCAGCACGGAGGCCGCGGCCGGGTCCTACGAGCAGTACTTC. Protein sequence: CASSTEAAAGSYEQYF.

The rearrangement joins TRBV19 to TRBJ2-6; tentatively, D is TRBD1 (5 bases). This CDR3 contains 16 residues. V was cut by 6 bases and J by 2 bases, with 14 bases left in between. Germline lookup yields CDR1 LNHDA and CDR2 SQIVND (reference sequence). CDR3 region: CASRDKGMAGANVLTF. In nucleotides, the CDR3 is TGTGCCAGTAGGGACAAGGGGATGGCTGGGGCCAACGTCCTGACTTTC. Together with reference TRBV19 and TRBJ2-6, the CDR3 gives the full variable domain: DGGITQSPKYLFRKEGQNVTLSCEQNLNHDAMYWYRQDPGQGLRLIYYSQIVNDFQKGDIAEGYSVSREKKESFPLTVTSAQKNPTAFYLCASRDKGMAGANVLTFGAGSRLTVL.

This clone was seen once. The chain couples TRBV7-9 to TRBJ1-4; tentatively, D is TRBD1 (5 bases). CDR3 size: 15 residues. In germline, CDR1 is SEHNR, CDR2 FQNEAQ (reference sequence). V was clipped by 3 bases and J by 4 bases, with 12 bases between them. CDR3 sequence: CASSFPGNYNEKLFF. As DNA, the CDR3 is TGTGCCAGCAGCTTCCCAGGGAATTATAATGAAAAACTGTTTTTT.

This sequence joins TRBV30 and TRBJ2-3; D call uncertain. The CDR3 extends over 12 amino acids. The ends were cut back, 2 bases at V and 2 bases at J, with 5 bases in the middle. Germline CDR1 is GTSNPN and CDR2 is SVGIG (reference sequence). Here the CDR3 DNA reads TGTGCCTGGAGTCCATACACAGATACGCAGTATTTT. It translates to CAWSPYTDTQYF.

The chain uses TRBV7-3 and TRBJ2-1, with D maybe TRBD2 (5 bases). The length of the CDR3 is 14 residues. Trimming pared 5 bases from V and 7 bases from J, leaving 15 bases between. Germline V CDR1 and CDR2: SGHTA, FQGTGA. DNA of the CDR3: TGTGCCAGCAGCCGAACGGACCGCGGGAATGAGCAGTTCTTC. This sequence encodes CASSRTDRGNEQFF.

This clone has a single count. The J gene is TRBJ1-6, the V gene TRBV9, with 8 bases lining up with TRBD1. V lost 3 bases, J lost 9 bases, and 5 bases stayed unmatched. CDR3 length equals 14 residues. Germline-derived CDR1 and CDR2 are SGDLS and YYNGEE. The CDR3 here is CASSAQGASSPLHF. The DNA of the CDR3 is TGTGCCAGCAGCGCCCAGGGGGCTAGTTCACCCCTCCACTTT.

The chain links TRBV15 to TRBJ2-1; 10 nucleotides agree with TRBD2. V trimming: 0 bases; J trimming: 8 bases; junction bases outside the gene matches: 7. The CDR3 runs to 16 residues. The V gene's germline CDR1 is LNHNV and CDR2 YYDKDF (reference sequence). In nucleotides, the CDR3 is TGTGCCACCAGCAGAGAATCGGGACTAGCGATCGATGAGCAGTTCTTC. It is translated as CATSRESGLAIDEQFF.

V and J are TRBV5-1 and TRBJ2-1; 9 bases line up with TRBD1. Germline V gene sequence: CDR1 SGHRS, CDR2 YFSETQ. The CDR3 loop spans 15 amino acids. With V trimmed by 2 bases and J by 6 bases, 6 bases remained unmatched. The CDR3 protein is CASSLKTGGGNEQFF. The CDR3 DNA reads TGCGCCAGCAGCTTAAAAACAGGGGGCGGCAATGAGCAGTTCTTC.

The chain links TRBV4-1 to TRBJ2-5, with D tentatively TRBD2 (6 bases). V was shortened by 0 bases and J by 4 bases, with 15 bases between the two germline ends. Germline CDR1 MGHRA, CDR2 YSYEKL. The CDR3 runs 16 residues. This CDR3 reads CASSQDRTNRLETQYF. The DNA for the CDR3 is TGCGCCAGCAGCCAAGATCGGACTAACCGCCTAGAGACCCAGTACTTC.

The V and J genes are TRBV7-9 and TRBJ2-5, with 11 nucleotides matching TRBD2. The CDR3 contains 16 residues. The trim removed 2 bases at V and 6 bases at J, leaving 8 bases unmatched. Per the germline V gene, CDR1 is SEHNR and CDR2 is FQNEAQ (reference sequence). DNA for the CDR3: TGTGCCAGCAGCTTACAGGTGACTAGCGGGGACAAGACCCAGTACTTC. Its translation is CASSLQVTSGDKTQYF. Full variable domain (rest looked up from reference TRBV7-9 and TRBJ2-5): DTGVSQNPRHKITKRGQNVTFRCDPISEHNRLYWYRQTLGQGPEFLTYFQNEAQLEKSRLLSDRFSAERPKGSFSTLEIQRTEQGDSAMYLCASSLQVTSGDKTQYFGPGTRLLVL.

This rearrangement joins TRBV7-2 to TRBJ2-7, with 8 bases fitting TRBD1. The CDR3 is made up of 13 amino acids. V was pared by 5 bases and J by 5 bases, with 5 bases of the junction left unmatched. In germline, CDR1 is SGHTA, CDR2 FQGNSA. CDR3 residues: CASSPDRDHEQYF. CDR3 sequence (DNA): TGTGCCAGCAGCCCGGACAGGGACCACGAGCAGTACTTC.

Only one count was recorded for this clone. The chain employs TRBV27 and TRBJ2-2; 10 bases agree with TRBD1. From germline, CDR1 is MNHEY and CDR2 SMNVEV (reference sequence). CDR3 size: 15 residues. The V gene end was trimmed by 3 bases and the J gene end by 6 bases; junction bases not matched to a gene: 4. DNA for the CDR3: TGTGCCAGCAGTTTGGTTGGACAGGGGGCCGGGGAGCTGTTTTTT. This sequence encodes CASSLVGQGAGELFF.

The V and J genes are TRBV7-9 and TRBJ2-7; TRBD1 matches 8 bases. This CDR3 is built from 14 residues. V dropped 4 bases and J dropped 6; count of bases not matched to a gene: 8. Germline CDR1 is SEHNR and CDR2 is FQNEAQ (reference sequence). CDR3 nucleotides: TGTGCCAGCAGCTATACGACACAGGGGGGCGAGCAGTACTTC. Its translation is CASSYTTQGGEQYF.

CDR3 sequence: CASSIGAWERIEAFF. As DNA, the CDR3 is TGTGCCAGTAGTATAGGGGCGTGGGAGCGTATTGAAGCTTTCTTT. The chain links TRBV19 to TRBJ1-1; no clear D. CDR3 length: 15 residues. CDR1 and CDR2 (germline): LNHDA, SQIVND (reference sequence). V lost 1 base and J lost 7, with 16 bases in between. Based on the CDR3 plus reference TRBV19 and TRBJ1-1, the full variable domain is DGGITQSPKYLFRKEGQNVTLSCEQNLNHDAMYWYRQDPGQGLRLIYYSQIVNDFQKGDIAEGYSVSREKKESFPLTVTSAQKNPTAFYLCASSIGAWERIEAFFGQGTRLTVV.

This rearrangement joins TRBV27 to TRBJ1-3; D gene ambiguous. This CDR3 contains 14 residues. Trimming took off 2 bases at V and 5 bases at J, with 10 bases between the two ends. Germline V gene lookup returns CDR1 MNHEY and CDR2 SMNVEV (reference sequence). In DNA, the CDR3 is TGTGCCAGCAGTTTAAGGGCCGGCAGAAACACCATATATTTT. Its protein product is CASSLRAGRNTIYF.